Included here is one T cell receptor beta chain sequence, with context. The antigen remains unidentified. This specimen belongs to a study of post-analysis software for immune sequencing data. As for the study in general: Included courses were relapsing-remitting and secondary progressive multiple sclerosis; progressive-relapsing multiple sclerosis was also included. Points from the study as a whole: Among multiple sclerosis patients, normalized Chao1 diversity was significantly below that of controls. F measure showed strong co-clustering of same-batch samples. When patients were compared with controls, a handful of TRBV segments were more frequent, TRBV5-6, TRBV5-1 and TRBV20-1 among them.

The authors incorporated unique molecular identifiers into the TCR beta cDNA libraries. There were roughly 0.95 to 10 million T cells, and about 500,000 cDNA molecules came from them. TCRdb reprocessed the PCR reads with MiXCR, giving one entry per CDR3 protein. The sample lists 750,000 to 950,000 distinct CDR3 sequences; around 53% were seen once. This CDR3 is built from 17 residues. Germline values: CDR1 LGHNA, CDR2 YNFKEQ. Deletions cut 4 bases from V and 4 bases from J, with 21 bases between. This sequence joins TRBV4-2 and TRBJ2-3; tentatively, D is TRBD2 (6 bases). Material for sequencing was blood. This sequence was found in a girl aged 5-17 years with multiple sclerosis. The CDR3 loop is CASSRNLNAGGADTQYF. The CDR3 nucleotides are TGTGCCAGCAGCCGGAACTTAAACGCAGGCGGGGCAGATACGCAGTATTTT.